The next 4 T cell receptor beta chains were all read from a single sample in a study of PD-1 blockade in classical Hodgkin lymphoma. After autologous stem cell transplantation all patients relapsed, and prior brentuximab vedotin exposure differed between cohorts. CD4+ T cells were purified from thawed PBMCs by negative selection. Here immunoSEQ multiplex PCR was the method, and the copy in TCRdb shows in-frame clones only, minus some. The table has over 25,000 clones, about 83% seen once; the top ten hold approximately 2.6%. Sequencing used CD4+ T cells from blood, obtained at baseline. The receptors were gathered from a human donor with classical Hodgkin lymphoma.

This clone has a handful of counts. The chain is built from TRBV2 and TRBJ1-2; D uncertain. Trimming left V 6 bases short and J 6 bases short, with 11 bases between. CDR1 and CDR2 (germline): SNHLY, FYNNEI. The CDR3 loop spans 12 amino acids. The CDR3 nucleotides are TGTGCCAGCAGCCGCGGACTAGATGGCTACACCTTC. Protein: CASSRGLDGYTF.

V gene TRBV6-6 combines with J gene TRBJ1-6; maybe TRBD1 (5 bases). Germline CDR1 is MNHNY and CDR2 is SVGAGI (reference sequence). The germline V and J ends were trimmed by 2 bases and 10 bases, with 12 bases remaining between them. CDR3 length equals 14 residues. CDR3 region: CASSYEQGGSPLHF. CDR3 nucleotides: TGTGCCAGCAGTTACGAGCAGGGTGGGTCACCCCTCCACTTT.

The J gene is TRBJ2-7, the V gene TRBV28; 10 nucleotides align to TRBD1. Germline CDR1 reads MDHEN; CDR2 reads SYDVKM. V was pared by 5 bases and J by 2 bases, with 18 bases of the junction left unmatched. This CDR3 contains 19 residues. The CDR3 spells CASSARTGGRERGPYEQYF. The DNA for the CDR3 is TGTGCCAGCAGTGCAAGGACAGGGGGAAGGGAGCGGGGGCCCTACGAGCAGTACTTC.

The chain couples TRBV2 to TRBJ1-1; maybe TRBD1 (6 bases). V was trimmed by 4 bases and J by 1 base, leaving 10 bases between them. CDR1 SNHLY and CDR2 FYNNEI come from the germline V gene. The CDR3 is 14 residues long. This chain's CDR3 is CASSVDRWNTEAFF. The CDR3 DNA is TGTGCCAGCAGTGTAGACAGGTGGAACACTGAAGCTTTCTTT.